One T cell receptor beta chain is described in this entry. The antigen remains undetermined. This sample is part of a study of T-cell reconstitution after alpha-beta-depleted transplantation in children. General study findings and limits: The main origin of T-cell counts and diversity one year after transplant was newly produced T cells. High day-60 TCRbeta diversity in some patients came from surviving recipient T cells and thymic progenitors.

Unique molecular identifiers were used to barcode this TCRbeta library. Each CDR3 protein gets one entry after TCRdb re-called the PCR reads with MiXCR. The table has almost 600,000 distinct CDR3 sequences, around 27% seen once. V lost 1 base to trimming and J lost 2 bases; unmatched junction nucleotides: 5. Germline CDR1 reads SGHAT; CDR2 reads FQNNGV. The CDR3 is made up of 16 amino acids. The chain recombines TRBV11-2 with TRBJ2-1, with TRBD2 matching 7 bases. The sample consisted of PBMCs, taken before TCRalphabeta/CD19-depleted stem cell transplant. The sequence derives from a boy in the first two years of life with Wiskott-Aldrich syndrome, due to receive a stem cell transplant. The CDR3 is CASSLGLAAAYNEQFF. The CDR3 DNA reads TGTGCCAGCAGCTTAGGGCTAGCGGCAGCCTACAATGAGCAGTTCTTC.